The 3 T cell receptor beta chains reported below all come from one sample, sequenced in a study of T cells in Graves' hyperthyroidism and ophthalmopathy. RNA transcripts served as the template for amplifying TCR beta CDR3 regions. Primed by the HTBI set, a first-round RT-PCR was run on the TCR CDR3. A single record per CDR3 protein comes from TCRdb applying MiXCR to the multiplex PCR reads. The table lists around 420,000 distinct CDR3 sequences, roughly 15% of them singletons. Sequencing was performed on blood. All receptors derive from a young woman with Graves' hyperthyroidism.

This clonotype was seen a few times. The chain recombines TRBV12-5 with TRBJ1-5; D is unresolved. The CDR3 loop spans 12 amino acids. V was clipped by 4 bases and J by 1 base, with 2 bases between them. Germline CDR1 reads LGHNT; CDR2 reads FRNRAP. DNA for the CDR3: TGTGCTAGTGGTTCGAGCAATCAGCCCCAGCATTTT. Protein product: CASGSSNQPQHF. Full variable domain (remainder filled in from reference TRBV12-5 and TRBJ1-5): DARVTQTPRHKVTEMGQEVTMRCQPILGHNTVFWYRQTMMQGLELLAYFRNRAPLDDSGMPKDRFSAEMPDATLATLKIQPSEPRDSAVYFCASGSSNQPQHFGDGTRLSIL.

Many counts were recorded for this clonotype. The chain carries TRBV10-3 and TRBJ1-2, with D perhaps matching TRBD1 (5 bases). Trimming took off 10 bases at V and 10 bases at J, with 19 bases between the two ends. Germline V gene sequence: CDR1 ENHRY, CDR2 SYGVKD. CDR3 size: 12 residues. The CDR3: CATSSGTSDYTF. The CDR3, as DNA: TGTGCCACAAGCTCCGGGACTTCGGACTACACCTTC.

This clonotype showed up many times. The CDR3 nucleotides read TGTGCCAGCAGTGCCGGGGGTGGGGGCAATGAGCAGTTCTTC. Translated, it gives CASSAGGGGNEQFF. The chain links TRBV6-1 to TRBJ2-1; a possible D gene is TRBD2 (6 bases). This CDR3 has 14 amino acids. V was trimmed by 4 bases and J by 6 bases, leaving 13 bases between them. Germline lookup yields CDR1 MNHNS and CDR2 SASEGT.